Presented here are 27 T cell receptor beta chains from one specimen sequenced in a study of OX40 agonist ivuxolimab in advanced cancers. The table came from immunoSEQ multiplex PCR; TCRdb's copy has only in-frame clones and leaves some out. The sample includes fewer than 90,000 clones, about 88% of them seen just once. The sequencing used CD4+ or CD8+ T cells sorted from blood, collected in a trial of the OX40 agonist ivuxolimab. The receptor source for this set is an adult with an advanced solid tumor such as melanoma, head and neck, liver or kidney cancer.

The rearrangement links TRBV7-2 to TRBJ1-2; TRBD1 matches 7 bases. V lost 1 base, J lost 5 bases, and 10 bases stayed unmatched. Germline-derived CDR1 and CDR2 are SGHTA and FQGNSA. This CDR3 has 16 residues. The CDR3 DNA reads TGTGCCAGCAGCTTAGATGAGGGGGCGGATTTTTATGGCTACACCTTC. It specifies CASSLDEGADFYGYTF.

A word on this clone: Different DNA sequences within this sample yield the same CDR3. This chain joins TRBV5-6 and TRBJ1-1; unclear D gene. Per germline, CDR1 SGHDT and CDR2 YYEEEE. This CDR3 has 14 residues. Trimming removed 0 bases at V and 1 base at J, with 7 bases between. This CDR3 reads CASSLVQRNTEAFF. In DNA form, the CDR3 reads TGTGCCAGCAGCTTGGTTCAGAGGAACACTGAAGCTTTCTTT.

This clone occurred once. The genes are TRBV29-1 and TRBJ1-3; D ambiguous. Germline CDR1 is SQVTM and CDR2 is ANQGSEA. V was clipped by 4 bases and J by 0 bases, with 10 bases between them. The CDR3 totals 14 residues. CDR3 sequence: CSVAWMLSGNTIYF. In nucleotides, the CDR3 is TGCAGCGTTGCGTGGATGCTCTCTGGAAACACCATATATTTT.

This chain connects TRBV6-1 to TRBJ2-1; 9 bases are shared with TRBD1. Looked up from germline, CDR1 is MNHNS and CDR2 is SASEGT. The CDR3 runs to 16 residues. Trimming at V came to 3 bases and at J to 3 bases, leaving 6 bases not matched to a gene. CDR3 residues: CASSERTGVLYNEQFF. The CDR3, as DNA: TGTGCCAGCAGTGAGAGGACAGGGGTCCTCTACAATGAGCAGTTCTTC.

This chain connects TRBV6-5 to TRBJ1-2; 8 nucleotides align to TRBD1. The V and J ends lost 6 bases and 4 bases, in that order; junction bases with no gene match: 7. Germline CDR1 reads MNHEY; CDR2 reads SVGAGI. The CDR3 loop spans 14 amino acids. As DNA, the CDR3 is TGTGCCAGCAGCTATGGACAGGGTGGCTATGGCTACACCTTC. Protein: CASSYGQGGYGYTF.

The rearrangement uses TRBV2 and TRBJ2-5; 7 positions match TRBD1. The CDR3 runs 15 residues. Germline CDR1 SNHLY, CDR2 FYNNEI. V lost 2 bases, J lost 3 bases, and 6 bases stayed unmatched. This chain's CDR3 is CASSELGQGEETQYF. DNA for the CDR3: TGTGCCAGCAGTGAATTAGGGCAGGGGGAAGAGACCCAGTACTTC.

V is TRBV9 and J is TRBJ1-2, with no clear D. CDR3 length equals 14 residues. The V end was cut by 3 bases, the J end by 5 bases, with 14 bases between. Germline V CDR1 and CDR2: SGDLS, YYNGEE. CDR3 in DNA: TGTGCCAGCAGCGCGGGCGGTCGGGGATATGGCTACACCTTC. This translates into CASSAGGRGYGYTF.

The V gene is TRBV7-2, the J gene TRBJ1-3; TRBD1 is a possible D gene (6 bases). V was clipped by 1 base and J by 5 bases, with 9 bases between them. The CDR3 has 14 residues. The germline CDR1 and CDR2 sequences are SGHTA and FQGNSA. CDR3 residues: CASSLEQGRNTIYF. The CDR3 DNA sequence: TGTGCCAGCAGCTTAGAACAGGGCCGAAACACCATATATTTT.

Ten or more counts support this clone. This chain's CDR3 is CASSKVYRGSGNTIYF. In DNA, the CDR3 is TGTGCCAGCAGCAAAGTCTACAGGGGCTCTGGAAACACCATATATTTT. This chain connects TRBV21-1 to TRBJ1-3; the D call in the table, TRBD1, was not verified against the DNA. TRBV21-1 is a known pseudogene. This CDR3 has 16 amino acids.

In its sample, this clone was seen once. This chain uses TRBV18 with TRBJ2-2; D is unresolved. Trimming took 0 bases from V and 4 from J, leaving 9 bases between them. CDR3 length equals 15 residues. Per germline, CDR1 KGHSH and CDR2 LQKENI. The CDR3 here is CASSPPGWGTGELFF. CDR3 coding DNA: TGTGCCAGCTCACCACCGGGTTGGGGCACCGGGGAGCTGTTTTTT. Full variable domain (outside the CDR3, taken from reference TRBV18 and TRBJ2-2): NAGVMQNPRHLVRRRGQEARLRCSPMKGHSHVYWYRQLPEEGLKFMVYLQKENIIDESGMPKERFSAEFPKEGPSILRIQQVVRGDSAAYFCASSPPGWGTGELFFGEGSRLTVL.

The chain has TRBV14 and TRBJ2-1, with D perhaps matching TRBD2 (5 bases). V lost 4 bases, J lost 11 bases, and 12 bases lay in between. The CDR3 spans 12 residues. Looked up from germline, CDR1 is SGHDN and CDR2 is FVKESK. In nucleotides, the CDR3 is TGTGCCAGCAGCCTTTCCGAGGGCAAGCAGTTCTTC. It codes for CASSLSEGKQFF.

The genes are TRBV28 and TRBJ1-5; no clear D. CDR3 length: 15 amino acids. V lost 4 bases to trimming and J lost 0 bases, with 10 bases between them. Germline CDR1 MDHEN, CDR2 SYDVKM. CDR3 loop: CASSSLQISNQPQHF. The CDR3, as DNA: TGTGCCAGCAGTTCCCTCCAGATTAGCAATCAGCCCCAGCATTTT.

This clone appeared once. J is TRBJ2-3 and V is TRBV10-2; D gene unclear. The germline V gene encodes CDR1 WSHSY and CDR2 SAAADI. Trimming stripped 4 bases from V and 2 bases from J, with 13 bases between. This CDR3 is built from 15 residues. The CDR3 DNA reads TGCGCCAGCAGTGCGCCGAGCGTCTACACAGATACGCAGTATTTT. This translates into CASSAPSVYTDTQYF.

This chain links TRBV9 with TRBJ1-3, with TRBD1 matching 11 bases. Germline values: CDR1 SGDLS, CDR2 YYNGEE. CDR3 length: 17 residues. After removal of 4 bases from V and 4 bases from J, the junction contained 10 bases not matched to a gene. DNA of the CDR3: TGTGCCAGCAGCCTCACAGGACAGGGGGCGAGAGGAAACACCATATATTTT. Translated, it gives CASSLTGQGARGNTIYF. Combining the CDR3 with reference TRBV9 and TRBJ1-3 gives the whole variable domain DSGVTQTPKHLITATGQRVTLRCSPRSGDLSVYWYQQSLDQGLQFLIQYYNGEERAKGNILERFSAQQFPDLHSELNLSSLELGDSALYFCASSLTGQGARGNTIYFGEGSWLTVV.

This chain links TRBV7-2 with TRBJ1-2; a possible D gene is TRBD1 (5 bases). This CDR3 has 13 amino acids. Trimming stripped 3 bases from V and 8 bases from J, with 13 bases between. The germline gives CDR1 SGHTA, CDR2 FQGNSA. The CDR3 protein is CASSLGQGFGYTF. The CDR3 DNA follows: TGTGCCAGCAGCTTGGGGCAGGGTTTCGGCTACACCTTC.

V usage is TRBV2 and J usage is TRBJ2-2; unclear D gene. Trimming took 2 bases from V and 2 from J, leaving 9 bases between them. Germline V gives CDR1 SNHLY, CDR2 FYNNEI. The CDR3 has 15 residues. The CDR3 bases are TGTGCCAGCAGTGAAATGGCCAGCAACACCGGGGAGCTGTTTTTT. As protein: CASSEMASNTGELFF.

The rearrangement joins TRBV28 to TRBJ1-3, with D unclear. Trimming removed 8 bases at V and 14 bases at J, with 13 bases between. CDR1 is MDHEN and CDR2 is SYDVKM in the germline V gene. This CDR3 has 10 amino acids. DNA for the CDR3: TGTGCCAGCCTTGGACCGACCTTATATTTT. Translated, it gives CASLGPTLYF.

The chain uses TRBV5-5 and TRBJ2-7; no clear D. Germline assignment: CDR1 SGHKS and CDR2 YYEKEE (reference sequence). V was trimmed by 5 bases and J by 3 bases, leaving 24 bases between them. The CDR3 contains 17 residues. CDR3 amino acids: CASSSGRLGVLSYEQYF. Written as DNA, the CDR3 is TGTGCCAGCAGTTCCGGCCGCTTGGGCGTTTTGAGCTACGAGCAGTACTTC.

This chain connects TRBV5-1 to TRBJ2-7; D is undetermined. Germline CDR1 reads SGHRS; CDR2 reads YFSETQ. The CDR3 length is 16 residues. V lost 0 bases and J 0 bases, leaving 13 bases between the germline ends. The CDR3 coding sequence is TGCGCCAGCAGCTTGGGGACGGAGCTTATCTCCTACGAGCAGTACTTC. It is translated as CASSLGTELISYEQYF.

This clone was seen a handful of times. The rearrangement links TRBV30 to TRBJ2-3, with 10 bases lining up with TRBD1. This CDR3 has 15 amino acids. V gave up 3 bases and J gave up 3 bases; unmatched junction bases: 6. Germline CDR1 GTSNPN, CDR2 SVGIG (reference sequence). This chain's CDR3 is CAWSLRTGGTDTQYF. In DNA, the CDR3 is TGTGCCTGGAGCCTCCGGACAGGGGGGACAGATACGCAGTATTTT.

This chain joins TRBV23-1 and TRBJ2-7; no definite D call. TRBV23-1 carries the ORF label, with uncertain function. The ends were cut back, 1 base at V and 1 base at J, with 14 bases in the middle. The CDR3 contains 16 residues. The DNA of the CDR3 is TGCGCCAGCAGTCAATGGCGGACGGTGGGATCCTACGAGCAGTACTTC. This codes for CASSQWRTVGSYEQYF.

This clone occurred once. Written as DNA, the CDR3 is TGCAGCGTTGAAGACGCACAGGGGAGGAACACCATATATTTT. It encodes CSVEDAQGRNTIYF. The chain joins TRBV29-1 to TRBJ1-3; 7 bases align to TRBD1. Looked up from germline, CDR1 is SQVTM and CDR2 is ANQGSEA. The CDR3 has 14 residues. V shed 0 bases and J 7 bases; nucleotides not matched to a gene: 6.

The chain employs TRBV5-5 and TRBJ1-5, with a weak D call TRBD1 (6 bases). With 4 bases removed from V and 5 bases from J, the gap between germline ends came to 16 bases. The CDR3 is made up of 15 amino acids. The V gene's germline CDR1 is SGHKS and CDR2 YYEKEE (reference sequence). In DNA form, the CDR3 reads TGTGCCAGCAGCCAAACCGGGGACACCTATCAGCCCCAGCATTTT. Its translation is CASSQTGDTYQPQHF.

This chain links TRBV19 with TRBJ2-7; D perhaps matches TRBD1 (6 bases). The CDR3 has 15 residues. The germline V gene encodes CDR1 LNHDA and CDR2 SQIVND (reference sequence). V lost 0 bases and J lost 0, with 9 bases in between. CDR3 sequence: CASSIDTGSSYEQYF. DNA of the CDR3: TGTGCCAGTAGTATAGATACAGGGAGCTCCTACGAGCAGTACTTC.

The chain has TRBV19 and TRBJ1-1; D is ambiguous. Germline V gene sequence: CDR1 LNHDA, CDR2 SQIVND (reference sequence). Trimming stripped 11 bases from V and 1 base from J, with 8 bases between. This CDR3 has 11 amino acids. The CDR3 bases are TGTGCCTCCCTAAGGAACACTGAAGCTTTCTTT. Amino acid sequence: CASLRNTEAFF.

The genes are TRBV7-2 and TRBJ2-5; no reliable D call. The CDR3 consists of 12 residues. Deletions cut 1 base from V and 6 bases from J, with 6 bases between. The germline gives CDR1 SGHTA, CDR2 FQGNSA. The CDR3: CASSLDVQTQYF. CDR3 sequence (DNA): TGTGCCAGCAGCTTAGACGTCCAGACCCAGTACTTC.

The genes are TRBV19 and TRBJ2-3, with D hard to call. Germline values: CDR1 LNHDA, CDR2 SQIVND (reference sequence). The CDR3 is 11 residues long. Trimming removed 5 bases at V and 5 bases at J, with 5 bases between. The CDR3 nucleotides read TGTGCCAGTAGTGCAGGAGATACGCAGTATTTT. Protein sequence: CASSAGDTQYF.